In its sample, the clone carrying this T cell receptor (beta chain) was seen a few times. Its antigen is unknown. The entry originates in a study of CD8+ T cells in alopecia areata. Study-wide results and caveats: The study also sequences resident alphabeta T cells of normal skin in scalp samples. Across lesional scalp, and particularly alopecia totalis/universalis, clonality surpassed that of normal scalp. Whereas mice showed it more clearly, TCR sharing across patients was murkier, possibly because of HLA.

Punch biopsies of lesional scalp, plus peripheral blood, were taken from alopecia areata patients. RNA extraction and reverse transcription yielded cDNA as sequencing template. TCRdb's copy holds only in-frame clones and misses some; the assay was immunoSEQ multiplex PCR. The data hold some 120,000 clones, with around 45% observed a single time. Source material: NKG2D-low CD8+ T cells sorted from blood. This receptor was obtained from a human donor with alopecia areata.

CDR3 sequence reads: CSVEQARQGIKTQYF. The DNA of the CDR3 is TGCAGCGTTGAACAGGCGAGACAGGGAATAAAGACCCAGTACTTC. The J gene is TRBJ2-5, the V gene TRBV29-1; TRBD1 agrees at 7 bases. The germline gives CDR1 SQVTM, CDR2 ANQGSEA. CDR3 size: 15 residues. The trim removed 2 bases at V and 6 bases at J, leaving 12 bases unmatched.